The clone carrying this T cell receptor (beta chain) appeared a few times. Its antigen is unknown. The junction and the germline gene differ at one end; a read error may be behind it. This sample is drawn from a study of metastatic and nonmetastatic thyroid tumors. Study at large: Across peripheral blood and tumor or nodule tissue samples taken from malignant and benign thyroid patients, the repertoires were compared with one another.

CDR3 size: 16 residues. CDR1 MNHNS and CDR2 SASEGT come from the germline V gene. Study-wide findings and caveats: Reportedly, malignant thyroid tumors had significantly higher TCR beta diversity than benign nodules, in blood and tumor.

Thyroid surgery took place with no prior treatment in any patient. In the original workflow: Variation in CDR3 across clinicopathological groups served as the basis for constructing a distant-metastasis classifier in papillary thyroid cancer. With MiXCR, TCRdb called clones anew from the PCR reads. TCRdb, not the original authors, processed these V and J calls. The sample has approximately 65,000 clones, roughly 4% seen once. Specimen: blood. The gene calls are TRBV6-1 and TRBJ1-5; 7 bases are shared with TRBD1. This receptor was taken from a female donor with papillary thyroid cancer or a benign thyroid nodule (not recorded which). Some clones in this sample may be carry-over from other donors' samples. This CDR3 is CARSEQGSVSNQPQQF. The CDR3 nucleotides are TGTGCCCGCAGTGAACAGGGGTCCGTGAGCAATCAGCCCCAGCAATTT.